A selection of T cell receptor beta chains follows, all from one sample in a study of blood T cell repertoires in COVID-19. Generated by immunoSEQ multiplex PCR, the TCRdb table keeps only in-frame clones and is missing some. The sample records about 480,000 clones, 88% being singletons. The sequenced sample consisted of peripheral blood. These receptors were obtained from a woman in her forties or fifties with COVID-19, enrolled during active disease. Each CDR3 is given with its conserved first and last residue. A D gene is named only where the DNA matches it firmly. Where a row states a size, it is once, few, many or the class of an expanded clone; other rows omit it.

. | TRBJ2-1 | TRBV7-8 | . | CASSLEGGTYNEQFF | TGTGCCAGCAGCTTAGAGGGCGGGACCTACAATGAGCAGTTCTTC
. | TRBJ2-7 | TRBV3-1/TRBV3-2 | . | CASSQAGDSYEQYF | TGTGCCAGCAGCCAAGCGGGGGATTCCTACGAGCAGTACTTC
once | TRBJ1-5 | TRBV18 | . | CASSLGGVDQPQHF | TGTGCCAGCTCACTGGGGGGGGTAGATCAGCCCCAGCATTTT
. | TRBJ1-1 | TRBV9 | . | CASSVGYPAFF | TGTGCCAGCAGCGTAGGTTATCCAGCTTTCTTT
. | TRBJ1-2 | TRBV12-3/TRBV12-4 | . | CASSLARNYGYTF | TGTGCCAGCAGTTTAGCCAGGAACTATGGCTACACCTTC
few | TRBJ1-6 | TRBV30 | . | CAASGTLSSPLHF | TGTGCCGCGAGCGGGACATTAAGTTCACCCCTCCACTTT
. | TRBJ1-4 | TRBV5-6 | TRBD1 | CASSLKTGGNEKLFF | TGTGCCAGCAGCTTGAAAACAGGGGGGAATGAAAAACTGTTTTTT
. | TRBJ2-7 | TRBV9 | TRBD2 | CASSPWGGEDEQYF | TGTGCCAGCAGCCCCTGGGGGGGAGAGGACGAGCAGTACTTC
. | TRBJ2-7 | TRBV6-2/TRBV6-3 | . | CASSLLGGQQAEQYF | TGTGCCAGCAGTCTCCTTGGTGGGCAGCAGGCCGAGCAGTACTTC
. | TRBJ2-1 | TRBV7-6 | TRBD2 | CASSLLAGTDNEQFF | TGTGCCAGCAGCCTGTTAGCGGGGACCGACAATGAGCAGTTCTTC
. | TRBJ2-1 | TRBV24-1 | TRBD1 | CATSEDGTGQDEQFF | TGTGCCACCAGTGAGGACGGGACAGGTCAGGATGAGCAGTTCTTC